Presented here are 5 T cell receptor beta chains from one specimen sequenced in a study of shared clonotypes between healthy human individuals. Clones were read by immunoSEQ multiplex PCR, and TCRdb kept only the in-frame ones, dropping some. The profile shows some 2,500,000 clones, less than 95% of them singletons. Sequencing was done on a sample of naive CD4+ T cells from PBMCs. Noted subset: CD45RA+ positively selected. These receptor sequences come from a young man in good health. Some clones in this sample may be carry-over from other donors' samples.

This chain joins TRBV7-3 and TRBJ2-2; D possibly corresponds to TRBD2 (6 bases). V lost 4 bases, J lost 6 bases, and 18 bases lay in between. The germline V gene encodes CDR1 SGHTA and CDR2 FQGTGA. The CDR3 is 16 amino acids. CDR3 in DNA: TGTGCCAGCAGCTCAACTTCGCCCGGAGGGGCCGGGGAGCTGTTTTTT. It yields the protein CASSSTSPGGAGELFF. Full variable domain (outside the CDR3, taken from reference TRBV7-3 and TRBJ2-2): GAGVSQTPSNKVTEKGKYVELRCDPISGHTALYWYRQSLGQGPEFLIYFQGTGAADDSGLPNDRFFAVRPEGSVSTLKIQRTERGDSAVYLCASSSTSPGGAGELFFGEGSRLTVL.

The chain employs TRBV5-1 and TRBJ2-3, with D maybe TRBD1 (5 bases). Trimming took 2 bases from V and 2 from J, leaving 15 bases between them. CDR3 length equals 16 residues. Germline lookup yields CDR1 SGHRS and CDR2 YFSETQ. This chain's CDR3 is CASSLAGQWATDTQYF. Written as DNA, the CDR3 is TGCGCCAGCAGCTTAGCAGGGCAGTGGGCCACAGATACGCAGTATTTT.

V gene TRBV15 combines with J gene TRBJ1-5; no firm D call. The germline CDR1 and CDR2 sequences are LNHNV and YYDKDF (reference sequence). This CDR3 comprises 12 residues. The V gene lost 0 bases and the J gene lost 8 bases, with 5 bases spanning the gap. The DNA of the CDR3 is TGTGCCACCAGCAGAGATGTCGAGCCCCAGCATTTT. As protein: CATSRDVEPQHF.

The chain uses TRBV5-1 and TRBJ2-5; TRBD1 agrees at 8 bases. V was pared by 4 bases and J by 5 bases, with 4 bases of the junction left unmatched. The germline gives CDR1 SGHRS, CDR2 YFSETQ. The CDR3 loop spans 13 amino acids. The CDR3 protein is CASSRTGWETQYF. In DNA form, the CDR3 reads TGCGCCAGCAGCCGGACAGGGTGGGAGACCCAGTACTTC.

The gene calls are TRBV6-6 and TRBJ2-7; 11 bases are shared with TRBD2. The CDR3 is made up of 16 amino acids. The germline gives CDR1 MNHNY, CDR2 SVGAGI (reference sequence). With V trimmed by 6 bases and J by 2 bases, 9 bases remained unmatched. CDR3 region: CASRIAGTSGPYEQYF. CDR3 bases: TGTGCCAGCAGAATAGCCGGGACTAGCGGCCCCTACGAGCAGTACTTC.